Here is one T cell receptor beta chain with its context. The antigen this receptor binds is unknown. One end of the junction varies from germline; a read error may be responsible. According to the germline V gene, CDR1 reads SGHDT and CDR2 reads YYEEEE. Including the terminal cysteine and phenylalanine, the CDR3 comprises 13 residues. Kept here is only the CDR3 DNA, which spans 39 bases and is read in frame from base 1. The library was prepared using the immunoSEQ multiplex PCR assay. Sourced from immuneACCESS, this table was stored by TCRdb with only in-frame sequences that have V and J called. A share of the clones is absent; for the studies checked, an unresolved V gene accounts for under half, and the remainder has no known explanation. A total of some 110,000 clones appear in this sample, over 75% of them only once. Of the sample, 2.4% falls within the top ten clones. In this study, focal radiation therapy paired with CTLA-4 blockade (ipilimumab) was tested in patients who had chemo-refractory metastatic non-small-cell lung cancer.

The data were obtained in a study of radiotherapy plus CTLA-4 blockade in lung cancer (dated 2018 in TCRdb). As for the study more broadly: Among enrolled patients, under 20% had an objective response and 31% reached disease control. What the authors observed across the whole study: After treatment with radiotherapy and ipilimumab, TCR clones that originated in tumors expanded in peripheral blood. The strongest predictors of response were reported to be early dynamic shifts in blood T cell clones along with a rise in serum interferon-beta following radiation.

The source of this sequence is a human donor with non-small cell lung cancer that progressed on radiotherapy plus ipilimumab. Some clones in this sample may be carry-over from other donors' samples. The sequence joins TRBV5-6 to TRBJ1-6; a tentative D call is TRBD1 (5 bases match). Sample: peripheral blood, taken from a patient treated with radiotherapy plus ipilimumab. The base sequence is TGTGCCAGCAGTTTGGGGGTCGATTCACCCCTCCACTTT. Translated, it reads CASSLGVDSPLHF.